Sequencing of this T cell receptor (beta chain) was carried out in a study of CD8 T cells in Susac syndrome. Germline-derived CDR1 and CDR2 are SQVTM and ANQGSEA. The CDR3 covers 11 residues. V dropped 3 bases and J dropped 2 bases, with 3 bases sitting between them. With random hexamers, 0.5 to 1 ug RNA was reverse transcribed. TCRdb fed the immunoSEQ multiplex PCR reads into MiXCR, producing one record per CDR3 protein. The sample holds over 100,000 distinct CDR3 sequences; 96% are singletons and the top ten take 0.13% to 0.15%. What was sequenced was CD4+ T cells from PBMCs. The TCR originated in a human donor with Susac syndrome. The genes are TRBV29-1 and TRBJ2-3; D is uncertain. The CDR3 sequence: CSVEPTDTQYF. The CDR3 DNA reads TGCAGCGTTGAGCCCACAGATACGCAGTATTTT.